The present T cell receptor beta chain was sequenced within a study of Ad26.COV2.S vaccination and SARS-CoV-2 variants. Study context: The authors gave Ad26.COV2.S intramuscularly, either once or twice 56 days apart. Findings and caveats of the study: Analyses of TCR breadth and depth may have underestimated total T cell responses. Among vaccine recipients, spike-specific TCR breadth exceeded that of placebo recipients.

The repertoire was sequenced with immunoSEQ multiplex PCR; TCRdb's copy has only in-frame clones and lacks some. Of about 480,000 clones detected, around 88% appear once; the ten largest clones hold about 13%. The treatment: some 19 received Ad26.COV2.S at low or high dose, single or two shots; 5 received placebo; per-sample allocation not given. On day 63 after the first injection, vaccine and placebo recipients gave samples. Trimming left V 4 bases short and J 6 bases short, with 20 bases between. CDR3 length equals 16 residues. Looked up from germline, CDR1 is MNHEY and CDR2 is SMNVEV (reference sequence). Concerning this clone itself: Its cognate antigen is unknown.

The input for sequencing was peripheral blood, taken in a trial of Ad26.COV2.S vaccine versus placebo. The V call is TRBV27, the J call TRBJ2-3, with D perhaps TRBD1 (6 bases). The origin of this receptor is a person aged 18-65 years who received the Ad26.COV2.S COVID-19 vaccine or a placebo. In nucleotides, the CDR3 is TGTGCCAGCAGTTCTCGAAGGGGGATCCCAGGGGATACGCAGTATTTT. Encoded protein: CASSSRRGIPGDTQYF.